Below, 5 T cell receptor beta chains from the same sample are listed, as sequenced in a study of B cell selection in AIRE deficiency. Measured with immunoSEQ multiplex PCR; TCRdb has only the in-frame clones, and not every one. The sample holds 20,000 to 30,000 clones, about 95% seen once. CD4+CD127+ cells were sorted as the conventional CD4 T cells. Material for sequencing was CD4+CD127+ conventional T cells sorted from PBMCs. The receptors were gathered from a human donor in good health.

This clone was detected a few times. The CDR3 sequence: CAISEPGLGDEQFF. In DNA, the CDR3 is TGTGCCATCAGTGAACCCGGGTTAGGGGATGAGCAGTTCTTC. This chain joins TRBV10-3 and TRBJ2-1; D is possibly TRBD1 (5 bases). Trimming removed 3 bases from V and 8 bases from J, with 14 bases in between. Germline assignment: CDR1 ENHRY and CDR2 SYGVKD. This CDR3 is built from 14 residues.

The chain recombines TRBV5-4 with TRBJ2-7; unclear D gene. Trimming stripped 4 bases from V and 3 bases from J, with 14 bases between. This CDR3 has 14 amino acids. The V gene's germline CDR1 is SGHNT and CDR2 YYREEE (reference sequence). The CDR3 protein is CASSLRTEIYEQYF. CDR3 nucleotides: TGTGCCAGCAGCCTCCGGACGGAGATCTACGAGCAGTACTTC.

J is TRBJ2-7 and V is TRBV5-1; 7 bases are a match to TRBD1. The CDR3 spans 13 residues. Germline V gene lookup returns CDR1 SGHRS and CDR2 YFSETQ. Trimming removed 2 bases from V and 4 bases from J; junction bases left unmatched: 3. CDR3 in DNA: TGCGCCAGCAGCTTAACGACAGGGTACGAGCAGTACTTC. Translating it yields CASSLTTGYEQYF.

CDR3 in amino acids: CASNRLAGEQETQYF. In DNA form, the CDR3 reads TGTGCCAGCAATAGACTAGCGGGGGAACAAGAGACCCAGTACTTC. The chain couples TRBV6-5 to TRBJ2-5, with TRBD2 matching 12 bases. After removal of 7 bases from V and 2 bases from J, the junction contained 5 bases not matched to a gene. The CDR3 totals 15 residues. Germline values: CDR1 MNHEY, CDR2 SVGAGI.

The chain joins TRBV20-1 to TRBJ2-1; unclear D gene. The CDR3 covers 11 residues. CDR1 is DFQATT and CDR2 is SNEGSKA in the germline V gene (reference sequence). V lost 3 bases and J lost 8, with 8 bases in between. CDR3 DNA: TGCAGTGCTAGTGTGGCGGATGAGCAGTTCTTC. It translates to CSASVADEQFF.